Following are 17 T cell receptor beta chains from one sample sequenced in a study of OX40 agonist ivuxolimab in advanced cancers. The table came from immunoSEQ multiplex PCR; TCRdb's copy has only in-frame clones and leaves some out. The sample holds 15,000 to 25,000 clones, less than 90% seen once. The specimen comprised CD4+ or CD8+ T cells sorted from blood, sampled in a trial of the OX40 agonist ivuxolimab. The source is an adult with an advanced solid tumor such as melanoma, head and neck, liver or kidney cancer.

This sequence joins TRBV11-2 and TRBJ2-7; maybe TRBD2 (6 bases). V was clipped by 3 bases and J by 5 bases, with 8 bases between them. This CDR3 has 12 amino acids. CDR1 SGHAT and CDR2 FQNNGV come from the germline V gene. In DNA form, the CDR3 reads TGTGCCAGCAGCTTCACGGGGGACGAGCAGTACTTC. This codes for CASSFTGDEQYF.

V and J are TRBV7-9 and TRBJ2-3; either TRBD1 or TRBD2 may supply D (5 bases each). CDR1 SEHNR and CDR2 FQNEAQ come from the germline V gene (reference sequence). Trimming left V 5 bases short and J 2 bases short, with 11 bases between. The CDR3 is 14 amino acids. As DNA, the CDR3 is TGTGCCAGCAGCCCAGGGACGGTCACAGATACGCAGTATTTT. Translating gives CASSPGTVTDTQYF.

The chain couples TRBV9 to TRBJ2-3, with 7 bases identical to TRBD2. J lost 0 bases, V lost 2 bases, and 6 bases had no gene match. CDR1 and CDR2 (germline): SGDLS, YYNGEE. The CDR3 has 16 amino acids. The CDR3 spells CASSVPTSQSTDTQYF. In DNA, the CDR3 is TGTGCCAGCAGCGTCCCGACTAGCCAGAGCACAGATACGCAGTATTTT. Full variable domain (missing parts from reference TRBV9 and TRBJ2-3): DSGVTQTPKHLITATGQRVTLRCSPRSGDLSVYWYQQSLDQGLQFLIQYYNGEERAKGNILERFSAQQFPDLHSELNLSSLELGDSALYFCASSVPTSQSTDTQYFGPGTRLTVL.

This sequence joins TRBV28 and TRBJ1-2; TRBD1 is a possible D gene (6 bases). With 11 bases removed from V and 5 bases from J, the gap between germline ends came to 12 bases. This CDR3 region has 11 residues. Germline CDR1 reads MDHEN; CDR2 reads SYDVKM. This CDR3 is CAGKTGYGYTF. Here the CDR3 DNA reads TGTGCCGGAAAGACAGGATATGGCTACACCTTC.

The chain has TRBV7-6 and TRBJ2-1, with a weak D call TRBD1 (5 bases). The ends were cut back, 1 base at V and 2 bases at J, with 12 bases in the middle. In germline, CDR1 is SGHVS, CDR2 FNYEAQ. The CDR3 extends over 16 amino acids. The CDR3 DNA follows: TGTGCCAGCAGCTTAGTCTTGGGGCTGACCTACAATGAGCAGTTCTTC. Amino acids: CASSLVLGLTYNEQFF.

This chain connects TRBV7-9 to TRBJ2-2; D not resolved. The CDR3 runs 14 residues. V shed 3 bases and J shed 1 base, with 6 bases lying between them. Germline CDR1 and CDR2: SEHNR and FQNEAQ (reference sequence). The CDR3 reads CASSFLRNTGELFF. The CDR3 DNA follows: TGTGCCAGCAGCTTTCTCCGGAACACCGGGGAGCTGTTTTTT.

The chain carries TRBV19 and TRBJ2-6, with D possibly being TRBD1 or TRBD2 (5 bases each). Trimming took 3 bases from V and 5 from J, leaving 20 bases between them. CDR1 is LNHDA, CDR2 SQIVND, per germline (reference sequence). This CDR3 has 18 amino acids. The CDR3 region is CASSIGTTSQSRANVLTF. The CDR3 region has the DNA TGTGCCAGTAGTATCGGGACGACATCACAAAGTCGGGCCAACGTCCTGACTTTC.

This chain joins TRBV4-2 and TRBJ2-1; no clear D gene. CDR1 and CDR2 (germline): LGHNA, YNFKEQ. The V end was cut by 5 bases, the J end by 5 bases, with 10 bases between. This CDR3 has 13 residues. CDR3 in amino acids: CASSYHRDNEQFF. In DNA form, the CDR3 reads TGTGCCAGCAGCTACCATAGGGACAATGAGCAGTTCTTC.

The DNA for the CDR3 is TGTGCCAGCAGCCTGCGGGGATCCTACGAGCAGTACTTC. It encodes CASSLRGSYEQYF. This chain joins TRBV27 and TRBJ2-7, with a tentative D call TRBD2 (6 bases). The V and J ends lost 6 bases and 1 base respectively, with 10 bases between them. Germline loops: CDR1 MNHEY, CDR2 SMNVEV (reference sequence). This CDR3 is 13 amino acids long.

V and J are TRBV9 and TRBJ2-7, with 8 positions matching TRBD1. The CDR3 length is 14 residues. The trim removed 3 bases at V and 4 bases at J, leaving 6 bases unmatched. The germline gives CDR1 SGDLS, CDR2 YYNGEE. This CDR3 reads CASSGQGSGYEQYF. CDR3 DNA: TGTGCCAGCAGCGGACAGGGGTCGGGTTACGAGCAGTACTTC.

The V call is TRBV27, the J call TRBJ2-1; 10 bases agree with TRBD2. This CDR3 contains 15 residues. J was trimmed by 7 bases and V by 6 bases; bases with no gene match: 9. Germline CDR1 is MNHEY and CDR2 is SMNVEV (reference sequence). CDR3 nucleotides: TGTGCCAGCAGCCCGTTGGGACTAGCGTTAAATGAGCAGTTCTTC. Translating it yields CASSPLGLALNEQFF.

The V call is TRBV10-3, the J call TRBJ2-1, with D unclear. The CDR3 contains 12 residues. V was clipped by 8 bases and J by 8 bases, with 13 bases between them. The germline CDR1 and CDR2 sequences are ENHRY and SYGVKD. This chain's CDR3 is CAISEIVDEQFF. The CDR3 DNA follows: TGTGCCATCTCGGAGATAGTAGATGAGCAGTTCTTC.

The V call is TRBV4-2, the J call TRBJ1-1, with 7 bases aligning to TRBD1. CDR1 LGHNA and CDR2 YNFKEQ come from the germline V gene. With 4 bases clipped from V and 3 bases from J, the junction kept 8 bases outside the gene matches. CDR3 length equals 15 residues. This CDR3 is CASSRSQGSDTEAFF. CDR3 DNA: TGTGCCAGCAGCCGGTCACAGGGGTCGGACACTGAAGCTTTCTTT.

The count of this clone is one. The rearrangement uses TRBV9 and TRBJ1-6, with D perhaps matching TRBD1 (5 bases). V lost 4 bases, J lost 7 bases, and 12 bases lay in between. Germline V CDR1 and CDR2: SGDLS, YYNGEE. This CDR3 is 14 amino acids long. The CDR3 here is CASSPGTKNSPLHF. The CDR3, as DNA: TGTGCCAGCAGCCCCGGGACTAAAAATTCACCCCTCCACTTT.

This clone was detected only once. The chain uses TRBV19 and TRBJ1-1; no clear D gene. There are 13 residues in the CDR3. Germline CDR1 LNHDA, CDR2 SQIVND (reference sequence). V was cut by 5 bases and J by 1 base, with 8 bases left in between. The CDR3 loop is CASSPTENTEAFF. The CDR3, as DNA: TGTGCCAGTAGTCCGACGGAGAACACTGAAGCTTTCTTT.

In regard to this clone: The junction departs from germline at one end; a sequencing error may be responsible. The gene calls are TRBV10-3 and TRBJ1-2, with unresolved D. The germline CDR1 and CDR2 sequences are ENHRY and SYGVKD. The CDR3 loop spans 15 amino acids. The CDR3 DNA follows: TGTGCCAGCAGTGAGTGGGTGATGGGGAACTATGGCTACACCTTC. Protein product: CASSEWVMGNYGYTF.

The V and J genes are TRBV11-2 and TRBJ2-5; 9 bases are shared with TRBD2. The assigned J gene may be wrong: the sequence end matches TRBJ2-7 better. Looked up from germline, CDR1 is SGHAT and CDR2 is FQNNGV. This CDR3 comprises 17 residues. In DNA, the CDR3 is TGTGCCAGCAGCCTACATAGTCCTAGCGGGGCAACTTACGAGCAGTACTTC. This translates into CASSLHSPSGATYEQYF.